This TCR beta chain was profiled in a study of PD-L1 blockade in urothelial cancer (dated by TCRdb to 2015 to 2018). Regarding the research as a whole: Every patient began therapy at some point between 2014 and 2015 and was given atezolizumab 1,200 mg intravenously every 3 weeks. About 90% of the roughly 29 patients were identified as males with urothelial cancer of bladder origin, and a prior smoking history was reported by 18 of 29 patients. An ECOG performance status of 0 or 1 was recorded for the patients, and 0 to 3 prior chemotherapy regimens had been received by the patients. Blood samples were analyzed at two time points: 3 weeks after treatment start (second dose) and 6 weeks after treatment start. Blood samples gave a median of around 140,000 T cells and under 85,000 unique TCRs, with a median clonality of approximately 0.078. An exploratory multi-omic analysis was conducted of the somatic, immune and clinical correlates of response to PD-L1 blockade with atezolizumab in urothelial cancer. TCR sequencing covered pretreatment tumor samples and matched, serially collected peripheral blood taken before and after atezolizumab treatment. Durable clinical benefit meant progression-free survival longer than 6 months, and TCR features were also tested against progression-free and overall survival. In the same patients who had TCR sequencing, pretreatment tumors also underwent whole exome sequencing and RNA sequencing. Durable clinical benefit was achieved by nine patients but not by the remaining 20. Around 29 patients had pretreatment blood TCR-seq, some 25 had at least one posttreatment blood collection, and some 25 had tumor TCR-seq. Study-level results and caveats: Because the sample size was small (n ≈ 31) and many exploratory analyses were performed, the results are intended to be hypothesis-generating. Patients with durable benefit showed greater expansion of tumor-associated TCR clones in peripheral blood 3 weeks after starting treatment (n ≈ 20, p = 0.022). Improved progression-free and overall survival was found to be associated with pretreatment peripheral blood TCR clonality below the median.

To estimate absolute template abundance from read counts, synthetic TCR analog templates were spiked into each PCR. The immunoSEQ assay used bias-controlled V and J gene primers to amplify TCRbeta CDR3 regions from genomic DNA. Rearranged TCRbeta segments were sequenced at approximately 20X coverage. Regarding the original processing steps: Sequencing errors were corrected by clustering and CDR3s were annotated against IMGT to assign V, D and J genes. Only productive TCRbeta rearrangements were used in downstream analyses, excluding out-of-frame or stop-codon sequences. To compute clonality, Shannon entropy was normalized by the log of the number of unique productive sequences and then subtracted from one. Fisher's exact test with Benjamini-Hochberg correction, at a threshold of adjusted p below 0.01, was used to find clones that differed between time points or between blood and tumor. TCRdb limited this immuneACCESS table to in-frame rearrangements with V and J called. A share of clones is missing; checked studies link under half to unresolved V genes, and the rest is unexplained. V and J calls and clone size are copied from that table; D and trimming were computed from the DNA. For this sample there are approximately 40,000 clones; 86% appear just once. Clones ranked in the top ten supply about 23% of the sample.

Notes on this clone: There is no known antigen for this receptor. There are no base qualities to consult, and no much larger clone falls within one base.

This sample's time point label indicates: peripheral blood 6 weeks after treatment start. The cohort comprised 30 or so patients with locally advanced or metastatic urothelial carcinoma treated at Memorial Sloan Kettering on a trial protocol. Peripheral blood mononuclear cells were collected pretreatment and during treatment, with between 1 and 8 total time points per patient. The Qiagen DNeasy Blood extraction kit was used to purify genomic DNA from total PBMCs and from tumor samples. PBMCs were collected pretreatment and during treatment, and were isolated and stored as previously described. The CDR3 runs 16 residues from the cysteine to the phenylalanine. Only the CDR3 DNA stays, 48 bases, in frame from base 1. Per the germline V gene (reference sequence), SEHNR is the CDR1 and FQNEAQ is the CDR2. V and J are truncated by 1 base and 2 bases respectively, leaving an intervening sequence of 15 bases.

This specimen was PBMCs, taken around atezolizumab (anti-PD-L1) treatment. This TCR derives from a man in his 60s with urothelial cancer. The sequence links TRBV7-9 to TRBJ2-7, with no confident D gene call. In nucleotide form, the sequence is TGTGCCAGCAGCTTAGAATCCGGCCAGCGTCCCTACGAGCAGTACTTC. The resulting protein is CASSLESGQRPYEQYF.